This entry features one TCR beta chain sequence. Antigen specificity is unknown. This specimen belongs to a study of T-cell reconstitution after alpha-beta-depleted transplantation in children. Study-wide results and limits: Two months or so post-transplant, alpha-beta T cells reportedly derived from several hundred expanded graft clones. By one year post-transplant, T-cell counts and diversity largely arose from T cells that were newly produced.

TCRbeta library construction was performed incorporating unique molecular identifiers. From the PCR reads, TCRdb called clonotypes with MiXCR, one entry per CDR3 protein. The sample yields some 600,000 distinct CDR3 sequences, over 10% seen once. The receptor was derived from a male patient under 18 who had a stem cell transplant for acute myeloid leukemia, so the T cells may come from the graft donor. The sample in question was PBMCs, mostly from graft donor cells, obtained 360 days after TCRalphabeta/CD19-depleted stem cell transplant.

CDR3 sequence: CASSLERQTFGEQYF. DNA of the CDR3: TGTGCCAGCAGCTTAGAGCGACAGACCTTCGGCGAGCAGTACTTC. This rearrangement joins TRBV7-9 to TRBJ2-7; D may be TRBD1 (5 bases). Trimming removed 1 base at V and 6 bases at J, with 16 bases between. Germline CDR1 and CDR2: SEHNR and FQNEAQ (reference sequence). The length of the CDR3 is 15 residues.